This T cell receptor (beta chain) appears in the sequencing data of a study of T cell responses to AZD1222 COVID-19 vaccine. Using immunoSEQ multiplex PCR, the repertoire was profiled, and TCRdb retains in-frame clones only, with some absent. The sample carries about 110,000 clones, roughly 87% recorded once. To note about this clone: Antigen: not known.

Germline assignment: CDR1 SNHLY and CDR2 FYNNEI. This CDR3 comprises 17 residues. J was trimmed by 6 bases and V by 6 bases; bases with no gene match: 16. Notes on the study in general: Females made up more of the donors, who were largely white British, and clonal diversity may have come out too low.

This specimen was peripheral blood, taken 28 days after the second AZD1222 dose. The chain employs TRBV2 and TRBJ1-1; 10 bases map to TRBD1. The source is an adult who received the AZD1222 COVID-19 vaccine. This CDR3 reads CASSPGTGALYRSEAFF. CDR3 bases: TGTGCCAGCAGCCCCGGGACAGGGGCTTTATATCGGTCTGAAGCTTTCTTT.